The rows below give T cell receptor beta chains drawn from one sample of a study of cytomegalovirus exposure and HLA in healthy donors. Produced via immunoSEQ multiplex PCR; TCRdb's table is partial and in-frame only. The data contain about 130,000 clones, about three quarters of them seen just once; the ten biggest clones take up 1.8%. Sequenced input: PBMCs. All receptors derive from a female donor in good health and CMV-seropositive. CDR3s include the opening cysteine and the closing phenylalanine or tryptophan. D genes are given only for firm matches. Some rows have no size entry. The others give once, few or many, or a class for an expanded clone.

abundance: .
j_gene: TRBJ2-3
v_gene: TRBV6-1
len: 14
d_gene: .
CDR3nt: TGTGCCAGCAGTAGGGCAGGGAGGAGAGATACGCAGTATTTT
CDR3aa: CASSRAGRRDTQYF

abundance: .
j_gene: TRBJ1-4
v_gene: TRBV7-9
len: 14
d_gene: .
CDR3nt: TGTGCCAGCAACGAAGGGGGTTTTAACGAAAAACTGTTTTTT
CDR3aa: CASNEGGFNEKLFF

abundance: .
j_gene: TRBJ1-1
v_gene: TRBV28
len: 14
d_gene: .
CDR3nt: TGTGCCAGCAGTTCCGTTGGGGGCAGCACTGAAGCTTTCTTT
CDR3aa: CASSSVGGSTEAFF

abundance: .
j_gene: TRBJ2-7
v_gene: TRBV19
len: 18
d_gene: .
CDR3nt: TGTGCCAGTAGTATAAGTGTGGTAGCGGTGTCAACCCCCTACGAGCAGTACTTC
CDR3aa: CASSISVVAVSTPYEQYF

abundance: .
j_gene: TRBJ2-2
v_gene: TRBV19
len: 14
d_gene: .
CDR3nt: TGTGCCAGTAGTATGACAGGGAACACCGGGGAGCTGTTTTTT
CDR3aa: CASSMTGNTGELFF

abundance: .
j_gene: TRBJ1-2
v_gene: TRBV6-5
len: 13
d_gene: .
CDR3nt: TGTGCCAGCAGTTACGGGGCAGGCTATGGCTACACCTTC
CDR3aa: CASSYGAGYGYTF

abundance: .
j_gene: TRBJ2-3
v_gene: TRBV10-3
len: 16
d_gene: TRBD1
CDR3nt: TGTGCCATCAGTGGAACCCTCCTGACAGGGCGAGATACGCAGTATTTT
CDR3aa: CAISGTLLTGRDTQYF

abundance: few
j_gene: TRBJ2-4
v_gene: TRBV11-2
len: 16
d_gene: .
CDR3nt: TGTGCCAGCAGCTTAGCCGGGGGACTAGCCAAAAACATTCAGTACTTC
CDR3aa: CASSLAGGLAKNIQYF

abundance: .
j_gene: TRBJ2-7
v_gene: TRBV5-1
len: 14
d_gene: .
CDR3nt: TGCGCCAGCAGCTTGGACAGGGAAGTTTACGAGCAGTACTTC
CDR3aa: CASSLDREVYEQYF

abundance: .
j_gene: TRBJ2-7
v_gene: TRBV29-1
len: 13
d_gene: .
CDR3nt: TGCAGCGTTGGAGATTCTAGCTCCTACGAGCAGTACTTC
CDR3aa: CSVGDSSSYEQYF

abundance: .
j_gene: TRBJ2-7
v_gene: TRBV7-2
len: 15
d_gene: .
CDR3nt: TGTGCCAGCAGCTTAGATAGGGGGGGTACCTACGAGCAGTACTTC
CDR3aa: CASSLDRGGTYEQYF

abundance: .
j_gene: TRBJ1-4
v_gene: TRBV7-9
len: 16
d_gene: .
CDR3nt: TGTGCCAGCAGCTTAGCGCAGGGCGGGGATAATGAAAAACTGTTTTTT
CDR3aa: CASSLAQGGDNEKLFF

abundance: .
j_gene: TRBJ2-7
v_gene: TRBV7-2
len: 15
d_gene: .
CDR3nt: TGTGCCAGCAGCTCGGAAGGGGGAATTGGGATGAGACTATACTTC
CDR3aa: CASSSEGGIGMRLYF

abundance: few
j_gene: TRBJ1-4
v_gene: TRBV5-6
len: 14
d_gene: .
CDR3nt: TGTGCCAGCAGCTTGGCAGGGATGGGGGAAAAACTGTTTTTT
CDR3aa: CASSLAGMGEKLFF

abundance: .
j_gene: TRBJ2-5
v_gene: TRBV2
len: 16
d_gene: TRBD2
CDR3nt: TGTGCCAGCAGACCTGCATGGCGGGGGGACCAAGAGACCCAGTACTTC
CDR3aa: CASRPAWRGDQETQYF

abundance: .
j_gene: TRBJ2-2
v_gene: TRBV10-2
len: 14
d_gene: .
CDR3nt: TGCGCCAGCAGTGGGACAGGAGGGATCGGGGAGCTGTTTTTT
CDR3aa: CASSGTGGIGELFF

abundance: once
j_gene: TRBJ2-7
v_gene: TRBV28
len: 14
d_gene: .
CDR3nt: TGTGCCAGCAGTTTATCCGTCAGGGGCTCCGAGCAGTACTTC
CDR3aa: CASSLSVRGSEQYF

abundance: .
j_gene: TRBJ1-5
v_gene: TRBV4-2
len: 18
d_gene: TRBD1
CDR3nt: TGTGCCAGCAGCCAAGGGGGAGGACAGGGGGGTAGCAATCAGCCCCAGCATTTT
CDR3aa: CASSQGGGQGGSNQPQHF

abundance: few
j_gene: TRBJ2-7
v_gene: TRBV19
len: 13
d_gene: TRBD1
CDR3nt: TGTGCCAGTAGCAGGACAGGGGGAGGTCGGCAGTACTTC
CDR3aa: CASSRTGGGRQYF

abundance: .
j_gene: TRBJ1-5
v_gene: TRBV23-1
len: 16
d_gene: TRBD1
CDR3nt: TGCGCCAGCAGCCGTGAGCAGGGGGCTGTCGGTCAGCCCCAGCATTTT
CDR3aa: CASSREQGAVGQPQHF

abundance: .
j_gene: TRBJ2-3
v_gene: TRBV18
len: 15
d_gene: TRBD2
CDR3nt: TGTGCCAGCTTGGGACTAGCGGGAGTCACAGATACGCAGTATTTT
CDR3aa: CASLGLAGVTDTQYF

abundance: .
j_gene: TRBJ1-5
v_gene: TRBV19
len: 17
d_gene: TRBD1
CDR3nt: TGTGCCAGTAGTATAGAAGTATGGGACAGGGGTAATCAGCCCCAGCATTTT
CDR3aa: CASSIEVWDRGNQPQHF

abundance: .
j_gene: TRBJ1-1
v_gene: TRBV27
len: 13
d_gene: .
CDR3nt: TGTGCCAGCAGTTTTAACTCGGGATATGAAGCTTTCTTT
CDR3aa: CASSFNSGYEAFF

abundance: .
j_gene: TRBJ2-3
v_gene: TRBV11-2
len: 13
d_gene: .
CDR3nt: TGTGCCAGCAGCTTCTCCAGCACAGATACGCAGTATTTT
CDR3aa: CASSFSSTDTQYF

abundance: .
j_gene: TRBJ1-5
v_gene: TRBV30
len: 12
d_gene: .
CDR3nt: TGTGCCTGGAGCCAGGGAGGTCAGCCCCAGCATTTT
CDR3aa: CAWSQGGQPQHF

abundance: .
j_gene: TRBJ2-7
v_gene: TRBV6-5
len: 15
d_gene: TRBD2
CDR3nt: TGTGCCAGCAGTTACAGCGGGGTCGAGGGCTACGAGCAGTACTTC
CDR3aa: CASSYSGVEGYEQYF

abundance: .
j_gene: TRBJ2-1
v_gene: TRBV27
len: 17
d_gene: .
CDR3nt: TGTGCCAGCAGTGCACGTCTGGGGGCGAGCTCCTACAATGAGCAGTTCTTC
CDR3aa: CASSARLGASSYNEQFF

abundance: .
j_gene: TRBJ1-5
v_gene: TRBV12-2
len: 15
d_gene: .
CDR3nt: TGTGCAAGTCGCTTATGGGTCAGGGGCAATCAGCCCCAGCATTTT
CDR3aa: CASRLWVRGNQPQHF

abundance: .
j_gene: TRBJ2-3
v_gene: TRBV6-1
len: 16
d_gene: .
CDR3nt: TGTGCCAGCAGTGACGTTGCGGGAATGTTGAAAGATACGCAGTATTTT
CDR3aa: CASSDVAGMLKDTQYF

abundance: .
j_gene: TRBJ2-1
v_gene: TRBV4-1
len: 14
d_gene: .
CDR3nt: TGCGCCAGCAGCACTCTCACTAGTTTGCATGAGCAGTTCTTC
CDR3aa: CASSTLTSLHEQFF

abundance: .
j_gene: TRBJ1-4
v_gene: TRBV2
len: 14
d_gene: .
CDR3nt: TGTGCCAGCAGGACGACAACAACTAATGAAAAACTGTTTTTT
CDR3aa: CASRTTTTNEKLFF

abundance: .
j_gene: TRBJ2-5
v_gene: TRBV18
len: 16
d_gene: TRBD2
CDR3nt: TGTGCCAGCTCCGGAGGCGCAAGGACTAGCTTTACGACCCAGTACTTC
CDR3aa: CASSGGARTSFTTQYF

abundance: few
j_gene: TRBJ2-2
v_gene: TRBV28
len: 18
d_gene: TRBD2
CDR3nt: TGTGCCAGCAGCCCACCCCCGGGACTAGCGGGGGGAACCGGGGAGCTGTTTTTT
CDR3aa: CASSPPPGLAGGTGELFF

abundance: .
j_gene: TRBJ2-3
v_gene: TRBV5-6
len: 11
d_gene: .
CDR3nt: TGTGCCAGCAGCTTCAGGGGAATGCAGTATTTT
CDR3aa: CASSFRGMQYF

abundance: .
j_gene: TRBJ1-2
v_gene: TRBV4-1
len: 14
d_gene: TRBD1
CDR3nt: TGCGCCAGCAGCCAACCAGGGACAGGGGGTGGCTACACCTTC
CDR3aa: CASSQPGTGGGYTF

abundance: .
j_gene: TRBJ2-7
v_gene: TRBV6-6
len: 15
d_gene: TRBD2
CDR3nt: TGTGCCAGCAGTTACTCGGGACTAGGTAAACACGAGCAGTACTTC
CDR3aa: CASSYSGLGKHEQYF

abundance: .
j_gene: TRBJ1-6
v_gene: TRBV11-2
len: 16
d_gene: .
CDR3nt: TGTGCCAGCAGCTCCCGACACTCCGGATTTGATTCACCCCTCCACTTT
CDR3aa: CASSSRHSGFDSPLHF

abundance: .
j_gene: TRBJ2-2
v_gene: TRBV29-1
len: 16
d_gene: TRBD2
CDR3nt: TGCAGCGTTGCATCCCCGGTAGCGGGGTACACCGGGGAGCTGTTTTTT
CDR3aa: CSVASPVAGYTGELFF

abundance: .
j_gene: TRBJ1-1
v_gene: TRBV4-1
len: 15
d_gene: .
CDR3nt: TGCGCCAGCAGCCAAGAACAGGAGCTGAACACTGAAGCTTTCTTT
CDR3aa: CASSQEQELNTEAFF

abundance: .
j_gene: TRBJ2-7
v_gene: TRBV6-5
len: 15
d_gene: TRBD2
CDR3nt: TGTGCCAGCAGTGGAACTAGCGGGGGGACCTACGAGCAGTACTTC
CDR3aa: CASSGTSGGTYEQYF

abundance: .
j_gene: TRBJ2-1
v_gene: TRBV5-1
len: 14
d_gene: TRBD2
CDR3nt: TGCGCCAGAACTAGCGGGGAGACCTACAATGAGCAGTTCTTC
CDR3aa: CARTSGETYNEQFF

abundance: .
j_gene: TRBJ2-4
v_gene: TRBV6-1
len: 14
d_gene: TRBD1
CDR3nt: TGTGCCAGCAGGACCCAGGCAGGGGGCAACATTCAGTACTTC
CDR3aa: CASRTQAGGNIQYF

abundance: .
j_gene: TRBJ2-1
v_gene: TRBV10-1
len: 16
d_gene: .
CDR3nt: TGCGCCAGCAGTGAGGGTAAAGGGACAAATAACAATGAGCAGTTCTTC
CDR3aa: CASSEGKGTNNNEQFF

abundance: .
j_gene: TRBJ1-4
v_gene: TRBV5-4
len: 15
d_gene: TRBD1
CDR3nt: TGTGCCAGCAGCTCAACCGGGACAGAAAATGAAAAACTGTTTTTT
CDR3aa: CASSSTGTENEKLFF

abundance: few
j_gene: TRBJ1-1
v_gene: TRBV30
len: 13
d_gene: TRBD1
CDR3nt: TGTGCCTGGAGTTTTGACAGGGGTACTGAAGCTTTCTTT
CDR3aa: CAWSFDRGTEAFF

abundance: .
j_gene: TRBJ1-2
v_gene: TRBV11-1
len: 13
d_gene: .
CDR3nt: TGTGCCAGCAGCCAAGGCAGGGGTCGGGGCTACACCTTC
CDR3aa: CASSQGRGRGYTF

abundance: .
j_gene: TRBJ2-7
v_gene: TRBV19
len: 14
d_gene: TRBD1
CDR3nt: TGTGCCAGTAGTTTCGGGACAGGGGAGACCGAGCAGTACTTC
CDR3aa: CASSFGTGETEQYF

abundance: .
j_gene: TRBJ1-2
v_gene: TRBV5-1
len: 15
d_gene: TRBD1
CDR3nt: TGCGCCAGCAGCATAAACCGGGACAGGGGATATGGCTACACCTTC
CDR3aa: CASSINRDRGYGYTF

abundance: .
j_gene: TRBJ2-7
v_gene: TRBV20-1
len: 11
d_gene: .
CDR3nt: TGCAGTGCCTCAGGGGACCACGAGCAGTACTTC
CDR3aa: CSASGDHEQYF

abundance: .
j_gene: TRBJ2-7
v_gene: TRBV6-5
len: 15
d_gene: .
CDR3nt: TGTGCCAGCAGCACCCCCGCCTCGACAGCCCAGGAGCAGTACTTC
CDR3aa: CASSTPASTAQEQYF

abundance: .
j_gene: TRBJ1-2
v_gene: TRBV6-1
len: 15
d_gene: .
CDR3nt: TGTGCCAGCAGGCTAGGACACGGTAGAGAGTATGGCTACACCTTC
CDR3aa: CASRLGHGREYGYTF

abundance: .
j_gene: TRBJ2-1
v_gene: TRBV4-2
len: 17
d_gene: TRBD2
CDR3nt: TGTGCCAGCAGCCAAGCCACGGGACTAGATGTTATCGATGAGCAGTTCTTC
CDR3aa: CASSQATGLDVIDEQFF

abundance: .
j_gene: TRBJ1-1
v_gene: TRBV6-4
len: 13
d_gene: .
CDR3nt: TGTGCCAGCAGTACAGGGATTAACACTGAAGCTTTCTTT
CDR3aa: CASSTGINTEAFF

abundance: few
j_gene: TRBJ1-1
v_gene: TRBV6-5
len: 14
d_gene: .
CDR3nt: TGTGCCAGCAGTTACACAGTTCTGAACACTGAAGCTTTCTTT
CDR3aa: CASSYTVLNTEAFF

abundance: few
j_gene: TRBJ1-6
v_gene: TRBV19
len: 17
d_gene: TRBD1
CDR3nt: TGTGCCAGTACCCCCTCGGACAGGGGTAAGGGTAATTCACCCCTCCACTTT
CDR3aa: CASTPSDRGKGNSPLHF